What follows are 10 T cell receptor beta chains derived from one specimen sequenced in a study of blood T cell repertoires in COVID-19. Repertoires were generated with immunoSEQ multiplex PCR, while TCRdb's copy carries only in-frame clones and drops some. The sample has 200,000 to 250,000 clones; 75% to 90% are singletons. The sequenced sample consisted of peripheral blood. Receptors were obtained from a man aged 55-75 years who had recovered from COVID-19.

Turning to this clone: Different DNA sequences within this sample yield the same CDR3. This sequence joins TRBV7-2 and TRBJ1-5; D not resolved. The germline gives CDR1 SGHTA, CDR2 FQGNSA. The CDR3 totals 15 residues. Between the trimmed V and J ends, which lost 5 bases and 4 bases, there was a span of 15 bases. DNA of the CDR3: TGTGCCAGCAGCCTGACACGGGGAGGGAATCAGCCCCAGCATTTT. As protein: CASSLTRGGNQPQHF.

The rearrangement joins TRBV4-3 to TRBJ1-3; D is unresolved. CDR3 length: 14 amino acids. V lost 0 bases and J 6 bases, leaving 9 bases between the germline ends. Germline V gene sequence: CDR1 LGHNA, CDR2 YSLEER. The chain's CDR3 is CASSQDLGANTIYF. CDR3 nucleotides: TGCGCCAGCAGCCAAGATTTGGGCGCAAACACCATATATTTT.

V usage is TRBV6-1 and J usage is TRBJ1-5; TRBD1 matches at 7 bases. CDR3 size: 16 residues. The germline gives CDR1 MNHNS, CDR2 SASEGT. The V and J ends lost 4 bases and 2 bases, in that order; junction bases with no gene match: 8. This CDR3 is CASSVLQGMGNQPQHF. The CDR3 bases are TGTGCCAGCAGTGTTTTACAGGGGATGGGCAATCAGCCCCAGCATTTT.

The chain joins TRBV29-1 to TRBJ2-5, with 10 bases aligning to TRBD1. The CDR3 length is 14 residues. In germline, CDR1 is SQVTM, CDR2 ANQGSEA. The ends lost 5 bases at V and 5 bases at J; junction bases unmatched: 8. For the CDR3, the DNA is TGCAGCGTTACGACAGGGGGCTACGGGGAGACCCAGTACTTC. It encodes CSVTTGGYGETQYF.

This chain joins TRBV12-5 and TRBJ2-3; the D is unclear. Trimming pared 6 bases from V and 2 bases from J, leaving 6 bases between. The CDR3 is 12 amino acids. Germline V gene sequence: CDR1 LGHNT, CDR2 FRNRAP. This CDR3 is CASGADTDTQYF. Written as DNA, the CDR3 is TGTGCTAGTGGGGCCGACACAGATACGCAGTATTTT.

The chain's CDR3 is CASSQDGGKNQPQHF. The DNA of the CDR3 is TGCGCCAGCAGCCAAGATGGGGGGAAGAATCAGCCCCAGCATTTT. The V and J genes are TRBV4-1 and TRBJ1-5, with D tentatively TRBD1 (5 bases). The germline V gene has CDR1 MGHRA and CDR2 YSYEKL. CDR3 length equals 15 residues. The ends were cut back, 0 bases at V and 4 bases at J, with 10 bases in the middle.

This chain uses TRBV2 with TRBJ1-1, with 9 positions matching TRBD1. Per the germline V gene, CDR1 is SNHLY and CDR2 is FYNNEI. CDR3 length: 14 amino acids. After removal of 7 bases from V and 3 bases from J, the junction contained 6 bases not matched to a gene. The CDR3 here is CASKDRGGYTEAFF. As DNA, the CDR3 is TGTGCCAGCAAGGACAGGGGCGGGTACACTGAAGCTTTCTTT.

V usage is TRBV7-3 and J usage is TRBJ1-1, with D unclear. The CDR3 sequence is 13 residues long. The germline CDR1 and CDR2 sequences are SGHTA and FQGTGA. Trimming cost V 3 bases and J 1 base, with 6 bases left between them. Here the CDR3 DNA reads TGTGCCAGCAGCTTTAGTCAGAACACTGAAGCTTTCTTT. It yields the protein CASSFSQNTEAFF.

The chain recombines TRBV10-3 with TRBJ2-7, with 8 bases aligning to TRBD2. V lost 10 bases and J lost 4; bases outside the gene matches: 3. The CDR3 runs to 11 residues. Germline V gene lookup returns CDR1 ENHRY and CDR2 SYGVKD. The CDR3 DNA sequence: TGTGCCACCCGGGGGGGATACGAGCAGTACTTC. Residues: CATRGGYEQYF.

The J gene is TRBJ1-2, the V gene TRBV6-2 or TRBV6-3; D is undetermined. V lost 2 bases and J 4 bases, leaving 17 bases between the germline ends. Germline V gene data show CDR1 as MNHEY and CDR2 as SVGEGT. The CDR3 consists of 16 residues. The CDR3 loop is CASSYREGITTYGYTF. Here the CDR3 DNA reads TGTGCCAGCAGTTACCGAGAGGGCATTACTACCTATGGCTACACCTTC.